The clone carrying this T cell receptor beta chain is judged medium-sized. Its antigen is not known. Treg sorting used a CD4+CD25+CD127-/low gate. Study-wide results and limits: The TCR gene usage of tumor memory CD4+ T cells clustered together with blood and lymph node memory CD4+ cells and with lymph node naive CD4+ cells. Tumor Tregs overlapped most with tumor, then blood, naive CD4+ cells.

Full-length variable regions came from constant-region reverse primers plus semi-nested Nested Universal Primer A PCR. TCRdb reprocessed the 5' RACE reads via MiXCR and lists one record per CDR3 protein. Of tens of thousands of distinct CDR3 sequences in the sample, roughly a fifth were seen once. The CDR3 runs 14 residues. The J segment lost 6 bases and the V segment lost 2 bases, leaving 6 bases of the junction unmatched. Germline loops: CDR1 SGHTA, CDR2 FQGNSA. The specimen was Tregs sorted from a lymph node. The origin of this receptor is a female donor with breast cancer. The chain couples TRBV7-2 to TRBJ2-7, with TRBD2 identical over 8 bases. The CDR3 nucleotides are TGTGCCAGCAGCTTAAGCGGGAGTACAAGCGAGCAGTACTTC. Protein: CASSLSGSTSEQYF.